This T cell receptor (beta chain) was sequenced in a study of blood T cell repertoires in COVID-19. Trimming shortened V by 0 bases and J by 0 bases, and 9 bases separated the two germline ends. This CDR3 is built from 16 residues. Looked up from germline, CDR1 is MGHRA and CDR2 is YSYEKL. The method was immunoSEQ multiplex PCR; TCRdb's version includes in-frame clones alone and lacks a portion of them. The sample lists 200,000 to 250,000 clones; just over 85% were seen once. Sequencing was performed on PBMCs or T cells enriched from blood (not recorded which). The sequence came from a woman between 50 and 59 years old with acute COVID-19. V gene TRBV4-1 combines with J gene TRBJ1-5; D possibly corresponds to TRBD1 (6 bases). CDR3 sequence (DNA): TGCGCCAGCAGCCAAGAGGGGGCGCATAGCAATCAGCCCCAGCATTTT. Its protein product is CASSQEGAHSNQPQHF.